The 13 T cell receptor beta chains reported below all come from one sample, sequenced in a study of T-cell reconstitution after alpha-beta-depleted transplantation in children. The TCRbeta library incorporated unique molecular identifiers. MiXCR was run by TCRdb on the PCR reads, yielding one entry per CDR3 protein. The repertoire holds hundreds of thousands of distinct CDR3 sequences, with more than 9% as singletons. Sequenced material: PBMCs, taken before TCRalphabeta/CD19-depleted stem cell transplant. The receptors here all came from a child aged 2-15 years with inherited bone marrow failure, due to receive a stem cell transplant.

In this sample, this clonotype turned up a few times. The V gene is TRBV6-2 or TRBV6-3, the J gene TRBJ2-2; D call uncertain. Germline CDR1 is MNHEY and CDR2 is SVGEGT. This CDR3 contains 13 residues. Trimming stripped 8 bases from V and 1 base from J, with 8 bases between. The CDR3 bases are TGTGCCAGCGAGGACGGGAACACCGGGGAGCTGTTTTTT. Translation gives CASEDGNTGELFF.

This clonotype was picked up many times. The gene calls are TRBV27 and TRBJ2-2; no reliable D call. From germline, CDR1 is MNHEY and CDR2 SMNVEV (reference sequence). V lost 5 bases and J 4 bases, leaving 5 bases between the germline ends. The CDR3 consists of 12 residues. DNA of the CDR3: TGTGCCAGCAGTCCGATCACCGGGGAGCTGTTTTTT. Translating gives CASSPITGELFF.

This clonotype was seen repeatedly, ten times or more. The CDR3 DNA is TGCGCCAGCAGCTTGGAAGGACTAGCGGGCCAAGAGACCCAGTACTTC. Translation: CASSLEGLAGQETQYF. This rearrangement joins TRBV5-1 to TRBJ2-5; 11 bases map to TRBD2. The germline CDR1 and CDR2 sequences are SGHRS and YFSETQ. V was clipped by 0 bases and J by 1 base; unmatched bases: 2. The CDR3 is 16 amino acids.

Ten or more counts support this clonotype. The chain carries TRBV5-1 and TRBJ2-5; 13 nucleotides line up with TRBD2. The CDR3 is 14 amino acids. V shed 8 bases and J 5 bases; nucleotides not matched to a gene: 6. Germline V gene data show CDR1 as SGHRS and CDR2 as YFSETQ. The CDR3 DNA is TGCGCCAGTCGACTAGCGGGAGGCCCGGAGACCCAGTACTTC. Translation: CASRLAGGPETQYF.

CDR3 sequence (DNA): TGTGCCAGCATTGGGGGTTACAACGGGGAGCTGTTTTTT. Its translation: CASIGGYNGELFF. The rearrangement uses TRBV27 and TRBJ2-2, with D possibly being TRBD1 or TRBD2 (5 bases each). CDR1 MNHEY and CDR2 SMNVEV come from the germline V gene (reference sequence). V lost 7 bases and J lost 7, with 13 bases in between. The CDR3 extends over 13 amino acids.

The sample holds many counts of this clonotype. Written as DNA, the CDR3 is TGCAGCGTATTTACAGGGGAAGCGGAGACCCAGTACTTC. It translates to CSVFTGEAETQYF. The chain joins TRBV29-1 to TRBJ2-5, with TRBD1 identical over 7 bases. Losses at the gene ends were 6 bases for V and 5 bases for J; bases not matched to a gene: 9. CDR1 and CDR2 (germline): SQVTM, ANQGSEA. The CDR3 is 13 residues long. The full variable domain, completed using reference TRBV29-1 and TRBJ2-5, is SAVISQKPSRDICQRGTSLTIQCQVDSQVTMMFWYRQQPGQSLTLIATANQGSEATYESGFVIDKFPISRPNLTFSTLTVSNMSPEDSSIYLCSVFTGEAETQYFGPGTRLLVL.

This clonotype was counted ten times or more. The rearrangement uses TRBV30 and TRBJ2-2, with D perhaps matching TRBD1 (5 bases). This CDR3 comprises 13 residues. V lost 2 bases to trimming and J lost 4 bases, with 8 bases between them. Looked up from germline, CDR1 is GTSNPN and CDR2 is SVGIG (reference sequence). The CDR3 nucleotides are TGTGCCTGGAGTTTCGACAGCACCGGGGAGCTGTTTTTT. This sequence encodes CAWSFDSTGELFF.

The sample holds many counts of this clonotype. CDR3 DNA: TGTGCCAGCACCGGGGTGGGCTTCTCCTACAATGAGCAGTTCTTC. This encodes CASTGVGFSYNEQFF. The chain has TRBV7-9 and TRBJ2-1, with D possibly being TRBD2 (5 bases). V lost 7 bases, J lost 0 bases, and 13 bases lay in between. CDR3 length: 15 amino acids. CDR1 and CDR2 (germline): SEHNR, FQNEAQ (reference sequence).

This clonotype showed up many times. CDR3 sequence: CASSPRPTGNDTGELFF. DNA for the CDR3: TGTGCCAGCAGCCCCCGGCCTACAGGGAATGACACCGGGGAGCTGTTTTTT. V gene TRBV13 combines with J gene TRBJ2-2; D possibly corresponds to TRBD1 (6 bases). V lost 5 bases and J lost 3, with 19 bases in between. Looked up from germline, CDR1 is PRHDT and CDR2 is FYEKMQ (reference sequence). CDR3 length equals 17 residues.

This clonotype was detected ten times or more. The V gene is TRBV7-2, the J gene TRBJ2-5; 10 bases agree with TRBD2. This CDR3 is built from 16 residues. Germline trimming cut 4 bases from V and 5 bases from J; bases unmatched to any gene: 10. Germline V gives CDR1 SGHTA, CDR2 FQGNSA. CDR3 in DNA: TGTGCCAGCAGCTATTCCGGGCTAGCGGGAGCCGAGACCCAGTACTTC. Protein sequence: CASSYSGLAGAETQYF.

Many counts were recorded for this clonotype. CDR3 in amino acids: CASSLAQNNYGYTF. Written as DNA, the CDR3 is TGCGCCAGCAGCTTGGCACAGAACAACTATGGCTACACCTTC. This sequence joins TRBV5-1 and TRBJ1-2, with D uncertain. CDR1 is SGHRS and CDR2 is YFSETQ in the germline V gene. Trimming shortened V by 0 bases and J by 2 bases, and 8 bases separated the two germline ends. The CDR3 is made up of 14 amino acids.

This chain uses TRBV9 with TRBJ2-7; the D gene is possibly TRBD2 (5 bases). Trimming left V 0 bases short and J 2 bases short, with 9 bases between. Germline CDR1 SGDLS, CDR2 YYNGEE. The CDR3 covers 14 residues. In DNA form, the CDR3 reads TGTGCCAGCAGCGTAGAATGGGGAGCCTACGAGCAGTACTTC. It encodes CASSVEWGAYEQYF.

Worth noting for this clonotype: Possible read error: a much larger clone is one base away. The chain couples TRBV3-1 to TRBJ2-1; 15 bases line up with TRBD2. CDR1 and CDR2 from the germline V gene are LGHDT and YNNKEL (reference sequence). CDR3 length equals 18 residues. CDR3 residues: CASSPGLAGGLLSNERFF. Written as DNA, the CDR3 is TGTGCCAGCAGCCCGGGACTAGCGGGAGGTTTATTGAGCAATGAGCGGTTCTTC.